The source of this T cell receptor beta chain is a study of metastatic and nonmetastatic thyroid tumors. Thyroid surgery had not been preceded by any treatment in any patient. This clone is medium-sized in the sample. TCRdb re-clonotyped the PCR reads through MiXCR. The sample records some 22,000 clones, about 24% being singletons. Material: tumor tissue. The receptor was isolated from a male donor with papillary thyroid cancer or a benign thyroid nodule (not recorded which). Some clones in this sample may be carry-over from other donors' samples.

The CDR3 loop is CASSLFTGGVRELFF. Here the CDR3 DNA reads TGTGCCAGCAGTTTATTTACGGGGGGAGTGAGGGAGCTGTTTTTT. The rearrangement joins TRBV28 to TRBJ2-2; 7 nucleotides agree with TRBD2. Germline assignment: CDR1 MDHEN and CDR2 SYDVKM. The CDR3 consists of 15 residues. The V and J ends lost 1 base and 9 bases, in that order; junction bases with no gene match: 8. Complete variable domain (other parts from reference TRBV28 and TRBJ2-2): DVKVTQSSRYLVKRTGEKVFLECVQDMDHENMFWYRQDPGLGLRLIYFSYDVKMKEKGDIPEGYSVSREKKERFSLILESASTNQTSMYLCASSLFTGGVRELFFGEGSRLTVL.